Following are 19 T cell receptor beta chains from one sample sequenced in a study of radiotherapy plus CTLA-4 blockade in lung cancer. Using immunoSEQ multiplex PCR, the repertoire was profiled, and TCRdb retains in-frame clones only, with some absent. Found here are some 51,000 clones, roughly 83% of them singletons; the top ten hold around 8.8%. Specimen: peripheral blood, collected from a patient treated with radiotherapy plus ipilimumab. These receptors came from a human donor with non-small cell lung cancer who had a complete response to radiotherapy plus ipilimumab.

The rearrangement joins TRBV1 to TRBJ2-7; TRBD1 is the table's D call and was not checked against the DNA. TRBV1 represents a pseudogene. This CDR3 contains 14 residues. CDR3 region: CTSSQGHGEYEQYF. CDR3 nucleotide sequence: TGCACCAGCAGCCAGGGACACGGGGAATACGAGCAGTACTTC.

The J gene is TRBJ1-4, the V gene TRBV5-1; D is uncertain. The CDR3 covers 14 residues. In germline, CDR1 is SGHRS, CDR2 YFSETQ. The V end lost 0 bases, the J end lost 8 bases, and 11 bases lay between the germline ends. The CDR3 sequence: CASSLATNGEKLFF. The CDR3 region has the DNA TGCGCCAGCAGCTTGGCCACAAATGGCGAAAAACTGTTTTTT.

This clone has a handful of counts. This chain connects TRBV28 to TRBJ1-2; tentative D call: TRBD1 (5 bases). The CDR3 totals 13 residues. Trimming cost V 4 bases and J 7 bases, with 13 bases left between them. Per the germline V gene, CDR1 is MDHEN and CDR2 is SYDVKM. CDR3 bases: TGTGCCAGCAGTTCCGAGTTTCAGGGTGGCTACACCTTC. It yields the protein CASSSEFQGGYTF.

The chain is built from TRBV10-3 and TRBJ2-1; a possible D gene is TRBD2 (6 bases). The ends were cut back, 3 bases at V and 7 bases at J, with 13 bases in the middle. The CDR3 is 14 amino acids. Germline loops: CDR1 ENHRY, CDR2 SYGVKD. CDR3 sequence reads: CAISDGGGMNEQFF. The CDR3, as DNA: TGTGCCATCAGTGATGGTGGGGGGATGAATGAGCAGTTCTTC.

The CDR3 reads CASSHRTSGKSTDTQYF. The CDR3 nucleotides are TGCGCCAGCAGCCACCGGACTAGCGGTAAATCCACAGATACGCAGTATTTT. The chain combines TRBV4-3 with TRBJ2-3; 10 bases match TRBD2. Germline V CDR1 and CDR2: LGHNA, YSLEER. The CDR3 is 17 residues long. J lost 2 bases, V lost 3 bases, and 8 bases had no gene match.

This sequence joins TRBV6-6 and TRBJ2-7, with a possible D match to TRBD1 (6 bases). The CDR3 consists of 15 residues. V shed 0 bases and J shed 5 bases, with 14 bases lying between them. Germline assignment: CDR1 MNHNY and CDR2 SVGAGI (reference sequence). The CDR3 nucleotides are TGTGCCAGCAGTTACTCTAACTGGGGGCTGGACGAGCAGTACTTC. Translating gives CASSYSNWGLDEQYF.

In this sample, this clone turned up a few times. The V and J genes are TRBV6-4 and TRBJ2-7; perhaps TRBD1 as D (5 bases). Germline V gene lookup returns CDR1 MRHNA and CDR2 SNTAGT. V shed 3 bases and J shed 3 bases, with 12 bases lying between them. The length of the CDR3 is 14 residues. CDR3 sequence reads: CASSEKGNRYEQYV. The DNA for the CDR3 is TGTGCCAGCAGTGAAAAGGGGAACCGCTACGAGCAGTACGTC.

V and J are TRBV9 and TRBJ2-1, with D possibly being TRBD1 (6 bases). This CDR3 has 13 amino acids. Germline values: CDR1 SGDLS, CDR2 YYNGEE. V was trimmed by 4 bases and J by 7 bases, leaving 12 bases between them. CDR3 sequence (DNA): TGTGCCAGCAGCACTACAGGGCGGAATGAGCAGTTCTTC. The encoded protein is CASSTTGRNEQFF.

This sequence joins TRBV30 and TRBJ1-1; 8 bases match TRBD1. The CDR3 loop spans 12 amino acids. The V gene's germline CDR1 is GTSNPN and CDR2 SVGIG (reference sequence). V was clipped by 2 bases and J by 7 bases; unmatched bases: 3. The CDR3 spells CAWSLTGDEAFF. CDR3 DNA: TGTGCCTGGAGTCTGACAGGGGATGAAGCTTTCTTT.

V is TRBV5-6 and J is TRBJ2-5; TRBD2 agrees at 8 bases. The CDR3 spans 16 residues. After removal of 4 bases from V and 4 bases from J, the junction contained 12 bases not matched to a gene. CDR1 and CDR2 (germline): SGHDT, YYEEEE. CDR3 protein: CASSLTGGRATETQYF. DNA of the CDR3: TGTGCCAGCAGCCTCACGGGGGGGAGGGCCACAGAGACCCAGTACTTC.

The gene calls are TRBV5-1 and TRBJ2-6, with D maybe TRBD1 (6 bases). The V gene lost 1 base and the J gene lost 4 bases, with 12 bases spanning the gap. Germline CDR1 is SGHRS and CDR2 is YFSETQ. The CDR3 contains 16 residues. CDR3 residues: CASSLTTGTGANVLTF. The DNA for the CDR3 is TGCGCCAGCAGCTTGACAACAGGGACCGGGGCCAACGTCCTGACTTTC.

The chain is built from TRBV9 and TRBJ2-3; TRBD2 might be the D (6 bases). Trimming removed 3 bases from V and 0 bases from J, with 8 bases in between. The germline gives CDR1 SGDLS, CDR2 YYNGEE. CDR3 length: 14 amino acids. The CDR3 DNA is TGTGCCAGCAGCGCCCGGGGGAGCACAGATACGCAGTATTTT. It codes for CASSARGSTDTQYF.

This chain uses TRBV30 with TRBJ2-5; 8 positions match TRBD1. The CDR3 has 15 residues. Germline V lookup: CDR1 GTSNPN, CDR2 SVGIG (reference sequence). V shed 3 bases, J shed 2 bases, and the junction held 8 bases outside the gene matches. CDR3 loop: CAWRQGASVQETQYF. Here the CDR3 DNA reads TGTGCCTGGAGGCAGGGGGCGTCGGTACAAGAGACCCAGTACTTC.

The chain uses TRBV18 and TRBJ1-2; the match to TRBD1 covers 8 bases. CDR3 length: 15 amino acids. CDR1 and CDR2 (germline): KGHSH, LQKENI. After removal of 4 bases from V and 4 bases from J, the junction contained 8 bases not matched to a gene. The CDR3 sequence is CASSLPGQGPYGYTF. The CDR3 DNA reads as TGTGCCAGCTCACTACCCGGACAGGGACCCTATGGCTACACCTTC.

The rearrangement joins TRBV4-3 to TRBJ2-1; D is uncertain. Germline V lookup: CDR1 LGHNA, CDR2 YSLEER. The CDR3 loop spans 14 amino acids. Trimming removed 2 bases at V and 9 bases at J, with 14 bases between. The DNA for the CDR3 is TGCGCCAGCAGCCAATCTACGGAGTTAACTGAGCAGTTCTTC. Protein sequence: CASSQSTELTEQFF.

The CDR3 nucleotides are TGTGCCAGCAGCCCTCGCGGGGTTGGCGGCTACACCTTC. Its translation: CASSPRGVGGYTF. J is TRBJ1-2 and V is TRBV11-2; D is uncertain. Trimming shortened V by 5 bases and J by 8 bases, and 15 bases separated the two germline ends. This CDR3 contains 13 residues. CDR1 and CDR2 (germline): SGHAT, FQNNGV.

The rearrangement joins TRBV19 to TRBJ2-7; D gene unclear. The germline V gene has CDR1 LNHDA and CDR2 SQIVND (reference sequence). The CDR3 runs 16 residues. Trimming stripped 3 bases from V and 4 bases from J, with 19 bases between. CDR3 sequence reads: CASSMTPRLALYEQYV. CDR3 sequence (DNA): TGTGCCAGTAGTATGACCCCCCGGTTAGCCTTATACGAGCAGTACGTC.

The V and J genes are TRBV29-1 and TRBJ1-1; TRBD1 might be the D (5 bases). The CDR3 contains 14 residues. Germline loops: CDR1 SQVTM, CDR2 ANQGSEA. Trimming removed 5 bases from V and 8 bases from J, with 21 bases in between. The CDR3 sequence: CSVFSNTGEGEAFF. Written as DNA, the CDR3 is TGCAGCGTTTTCTCTAACACGGGGGAAGGGGAAGCTTTCTTT.

A few counts support this clone. The rearrangement joins TRBV5-1 to TRBJ2-7; 10 nucleotides match TRBD1. This CDR3 contains 16 residues. V was clipped by 0 bases and J by 5 bases; unmatched bases: 8. Germline loops: CDR1 SGHRS, CDR2 YFSETQ. CDR3 bases: TGCGCCAGCAGCTTGGCCGGGACAGGGGTTCGCAACGAGCAGTACTTC. Translated: CASSLAGTGVRNEQYF.